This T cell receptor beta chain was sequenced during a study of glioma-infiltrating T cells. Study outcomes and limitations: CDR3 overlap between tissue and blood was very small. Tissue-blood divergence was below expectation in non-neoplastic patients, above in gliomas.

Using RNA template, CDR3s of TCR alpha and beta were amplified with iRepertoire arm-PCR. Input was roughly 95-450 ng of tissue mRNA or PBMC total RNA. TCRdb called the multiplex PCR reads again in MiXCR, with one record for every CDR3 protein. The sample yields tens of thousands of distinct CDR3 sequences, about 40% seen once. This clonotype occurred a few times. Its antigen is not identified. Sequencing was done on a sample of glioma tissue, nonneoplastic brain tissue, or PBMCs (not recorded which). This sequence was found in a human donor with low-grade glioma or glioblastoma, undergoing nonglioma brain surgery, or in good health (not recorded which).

The CDR3, as DNA: TGCAGCGTTGAAGATGGGGACCACCACTACGAGCAGTACTTC. It yields the protein CSVEDGDHHYEQYF. This chain connects TRBV29-1 to TRBJ2-7; D assignment may be TRBD1 or TRBD2 (5 bases each). The ends were cut back, 0 bases at V and 3 bases at J, with 12 bases in the middle. Germline V gives CDR1 SQVTM, CDR2 ANQGSEA. The CDR3 runs to 14 residues.